The 22 T cell receptor beta chains given below trace back to one sample, sequenced in a study of blood T cell repertoires in COVID-19. Sequencing used immunoSEQ multiplex PCR; TCRdb keeps in-frame clones, though not all of them. The sample has approximately 280,000 clones; 65% to 90% are singletons. Sequenced sample: peripheral blood. The receptors were sampled from a middle-aged man with active or convalescent COVID-19.

The CDR3 region has the DNA TGTGCCAGCAGCCCCCGGGGGGGCTACGAGCAGTACTTC. Translating gives CASSPRGGYEQYF. This chain connects TRBV7-2 to TRBJ2-7, with TRBD2 matching 8 bases. The CDR3 extends over 13 amino acids. Germline V lookup: CDR1 SGHTA, CDR2 FQGNSA. Trimming cost V 5 bases and J 3 bases; bases outside gene matches: 3.

The gene calls are TRBV7-3 and TRBJ2-5; maybe TRBD1 (5 bases). The CDR3 has 14 amino acids. In germline, CDR1 is SGHTA, CDR2 FQGTGA. With 5 bases removed from V and 5 bases from J, the gap between germline ends came to 15 bases. CDR3 protein: CASSLQGPRETQYF. The CDR3 DNA reads as TGTGCCAGCAGCCTTCAGGGTCCGCGGGAGACCCAGTACTTC.

The chain joins TRBV10-3 to TRBJ2-3, with 9 positions matching TRBD1. Trimming at V came to 6 bases and at J to 6 bases, leaving 10 bases not matched to a gene. This CDR3 region has 15 residues. Germline assignment: CDR1 ENHRY and CDR2 SYGVKD. CDR3 sequence (DNA): TGTGCCATCAGAGGACAGGGGAACTCTGTGGATACGCAGTATTTT. It is translated as CAIRGQGNSVDTQYF.

The V gene is TRBV27, the J gene TRBJ2-7; TRBD2 aligns across 14 bases. The CDR3 length is 18 residues. The ends lost 5 bases at V and 6 bases at J; junction bases unmatched: 15. Germline assignment: CDR1 MNHEY and CDR2 SMNVEV (reference sequence). The CDR3 region is CASSRSFGTSGSPSEQYF. Written as DNA, the CDR3 is TGTGCCAGCAGTCGTTCCTTCGGGACTAGCGGGAGCCCCAGCGAGCAGTACTTC.

The chain is built from TRBV2 and TRBJ1-2, with TRBD1 identical over 10 bases. V was pared by 4 bases and J by 6 bases, with 2 bases of the junction left unmatched. Germline V lookup: CDR1 SNHLY, CDR2 FYNNEI. The CDR3 runs to 13 residues. The CDR3 sequence is CASSGQGADGYTF. In nucleotides, the CDR3 is TGTGCCAGCAGTGGACAGGGGGCGGATGGCTACACCTTC.

This clone was detected only a few times. The rearrangement joins TRBV4-1 to TRBJ2-1; TRBD2 aligns across 8 bases. Germline loops: CDR1 MGHRA, CDR2 YSYEKL. The junction had 10 bases not matched to a gene; V was cut back by 2 bases and J by 13 bases. This CDR3 is 14 amino acids long. CDR3 DNA: TGCGCCAGCAGCCAAACCCTAACTAGCGGAGGACAGTTCTTC. Encoded protein: CASSQTLTSGGQFF.

Here the CDR3 DNA reads TGTGCCTCCGGGAGGTCCTATGGGGCCAACGTCCTGACTTTC. This sequence encodes CASGRSYGANVLTF. The V and J genes are TRBV28 and TRBJ2-6; 7 bases line up with TRBD2. V lost 11 bases to trimming and J lost 3 bases; unmatched junction nucleotides: 7. Germline loops: CDR1 MDHEN, CDR2 SYDVKM. CDR3 size: 14 residues.

The chain combines TRBV3-1 (or the pseudogene TRBV3-2) with TRBJ2-4; no definite D call. V gave up 3 bases and J gave up 4 bases, with 13 bases separating them. From germline, CDR1 is LGHDT and CDR2 YNNKEL (reference sequence). This CDR3 contains 15 residues. The CDR3 loop reads CASSQSSQSKNIQYF. CDR3 sequence (DNA): TGTGCCAGCAGCCAGTCGTCACAGAGTAAAAACATTCAGTACTTC.

This chain links TRBV9 with TRBJ2-5; TRBD2 aligns across 8 bases. The CDR3 contains 15 residues. Trimming removed 4 bases from V and 4 bases from J; junction bases left unmatched: 9. Germline V gene data show CDR1 as SGDLS and CDR2 as YYNGEE. CDR3 DNA sequence: TGTGCCAGCAGCCCCCACCCGCTAGCGGGAGAGACCCAGTACTTC. Translated: CASSPHPLAGETQYF.

The chain has TRBV19 and TRBJ1-5, with 9 bases aligning to TRBD1. V dropped 4 bases and J dropped 6; count of bases not matched to a gene: 13. The CDR3 is 17 amino acids. Germline V CDR1 and CDR2: LNHDA, SQIVND (reference sequence). The CDR3, as DNA: TGTGCCAGTAGTAGTCACCTCCTACAGGGGGCCGGTCAGCCCCAGCATTTT. As protein: CASSSHLLQGAGQPQHF.

The gene calls are TRBV30 and TRBJ2-3; 10 nucleotides line up with TRBD2. CDR1 and CDR2 from the germline V gene are GTSNPN and SVGIG (reference sequence). CDR3 length equals 16 residues. V lost 0 bases to trimming and J lost 2 bases; unmatched junction nucleotides: 5. The CDR3 coding sequence is TGTGCCTGGAGTGTAGGGCTAGCGGGAGCCACAGATACGCAGTATTTT. Protein product: CAWSVGLAGATDTQYF. Looking up the rest from reference TRBV30 and TRBJ2-3 gives the full variable domain: SQTIHQWPATLVQPVGSPLSLECTVEGTSNPNLYWYRQAAGRGLQLLFYSVGIGQISSEVPQNLSASRPQDRQFILSSKKLLLSDSGFYLCAWSVGLAGATDTQYFGPGTRLTVL.

V and J are TRBV7-9 and TRBJ1-3; D gene unclear. The CDR3 is 19 residues long. Trimming took off 5 bases at V and 2 bases at J, with 25 bases between the two ends. CDR1 is SEHNR, CDR2 FQNEAQ, per germline (reference sequence). Here the CDR3 DNA reads TGTGCCAGCAGCCCTCGTTTAGGAACCACTAACCAACCTGGAAACACCATATATTTT. This translates into CASSPRLGTTNQPGNTIYF.

The chain carries TRBV6-2 or TRBV6-3 and TRBJ1-2, with 7 bases matching TRBD1. The V gene end was trimmed by 2 bases and the J gene end by 6 bases; junction bases not matched to a gene: 3. CDR3 size: 13 residues. The germline V gene encodes CDR1 MNHEY and CDR2 SVGEGT. The CDR3 loop reads CASSYQGEDGYTF. The DNA for the CDR3 is TGTGCCAGCAGTTACCAGGGGGAGGATGGCTACACCTTC.

To note about this clone: One junction end does not reproduce the germline sequence, and a read error may be involved. The CDR3 here is CASSTEGAGSRNVF. As DNA, the CDR3 is TGTGCCAGCAGCACGGAGGGGGCAGGCTCTCGGAACGTGTTC. This rearrangement joins TRBV5-4 to TRBJ2-7; a possible D gene is TRBD1 (7 bases). CDR1 and CDR2 from the germline V gene are SGHNT and YYREEE (reference sequence). The CDR3 loop spans 14 amino acids.

CDR3: CAWSGVGARGETQYF. CDR3 bases: TGTGCCTGGAGCGGGGTTGGGGCCCGGGGGGAGACCCAGTACTTC. This chain uses TRBV30 with TRBJ2-5; possible D gene TRBD2, 6 bases. The V end was cut by 3 bases, the J end by 5 bases, with 19 bases between. The CDR3 loop spans 15 amino acids. Germline CDR1 reads GTSNPN; CDR2 reads SVGIG (reference sequence).

The chain links TRBV28 to TRBJ1-2; the match to TRBD1 covers 7 bases. Germline-derived CDR1 and CDR2 are MDHEN and SYDVKM. V lost 10 bases, J lost 5 bases, and 10 bases stayed unmatched. CDR3 length equals 13 residues. CDR3: CAILGDSSYGYTF. In nucleotides, the CDR3 is TGTGCCATCTTGGGGGACAGCTCATATGGCTACACCTTC.

The rearrangement uses TRBV2 and TRBJ1-1, with D possibly matching TRBD1 (5 bases). The CDR3 runs 16 residues. Trimming removed 5 bases from V and 1 base from J, with 17 bases in between. Looked up from germline, CDR1 is SNHLY and CDR2 is FYNNEI. CDR3 bases: TGTGCCAGCAGTTGGACTTACCGGGGGGGGAACACTGAAGCTTTCTTT. Protein sequence: CASSWTYRGGNTEAFF. The full variable domain, its missing parts supplied by reference TRBV2 and TRBJ1-1, is EPEVTQTPSHQVTQMGQEVILRCVPISNHLYFYWYRQILGQKVEFLVSFYNNEISEKSEIFDDQFSVERPDGSNFTLKIRSTKLEDSAMYFCASSWTYRGGNTEAFFGQGTRLTVV.

The chain recombines TRBV5-1 with TRBJ1-2; D ambiguous. Per germline, CDR1 SGHRS and CDR2 YFSETQ. With 0 bases removed from V and 8 bases from J, the gap between germline ends came to 8 bases. CDR3 length: 12 amino acids. The CDR3 loop is CASSLARVGYTF. In DNA form, the CDR3 reads TGCGCCAGCAGCTTGGCCCGGGTCGGCTACACCTTC.

The chain recombines TRBV6-5 with TRBJ1-2; D is possibly TRBD1 (5 bases). Germline V CDR1 and CDR2: MNHEY, SVGAGI. This CDR3 region has 12 residues. The V end was cut by 11 bases, the J end by 4 bases, with 14 bases between. CDR3 region: CAGGLLLYGYTF. CDR3 DNA: TGTGCCGGGGGACTGCTTCTCTATGGCTACACCTTC.

V gene TRBV4-1 combines with J gene TRBJ2-1, with D possibly TRBD2 on 5 matching bases. Trimming pared 0 bases from V and 2 bases from J, leaving 14 bases between. CDR1 is MGHRA, CDR2 YSYEKL, per germline. There are 17 residues in the CDR3. CDR3 DNA: TGCGCCAGCAGCCAAGAAGGCTGGGCGGGCCCCTACAATGAGCAGTTCTTC. Protein sequence: CASSQEGWAGPYNEQFF.

V gene TRBV7-9 combines with J gene TRBJ1-2; 8 bases align to TRBD1. The CDR3 sequence is 15 residues long. Losses at the gene ends were 4 bases for V and 6 bases for J; bases not matched to a gene: 10. Per germline, CDR1 SEHNR and CDR2 FQNEAQ (reference sequence). Here the CDR3 reads CASSSTPDRVNGYTF. The DNA for the CDR3 is TGTGCCAGCAGCTCTACCCCGGACAGGGTGAATGGCTACACCTTC.

In this sample, this clone turned up a few times. This rearrangement joins TRBV19 to TRBJ2-1; 10 bases map to TRBD2. The germline gives CDR1 LNHDA, CDR2 SQIVND (reference sequence). The V segment lost 6 bases and the J segment 8 bases; nucleotides outside the gene matches: 10. CDR3 length: 15 amino acids. The DNA of the CDR3 is TGTGCCAGTAGCCGTAGCGGGAGGTCCATGGATGAGCAGTTCTTC. This translates into CASSRSGRSMDEQFF.